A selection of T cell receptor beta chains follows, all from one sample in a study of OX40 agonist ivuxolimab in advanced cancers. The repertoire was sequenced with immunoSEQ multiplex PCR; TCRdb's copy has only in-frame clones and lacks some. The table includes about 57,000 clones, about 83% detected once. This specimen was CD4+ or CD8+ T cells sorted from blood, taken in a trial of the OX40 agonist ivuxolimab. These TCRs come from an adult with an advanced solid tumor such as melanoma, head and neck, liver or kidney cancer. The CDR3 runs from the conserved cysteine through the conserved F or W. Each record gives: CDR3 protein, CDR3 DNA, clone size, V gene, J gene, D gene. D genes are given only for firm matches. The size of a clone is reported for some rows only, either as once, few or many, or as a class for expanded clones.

CDR3 protein: CASTGGRDGRYEQYF
CDR3 DNA: TGTGCCAGCACCGGAGGCCGCGACGGACGATACGAGCAGTACTTC
clone size: .
V gene: TRBV2
J gene: TRBJ2-7
D gene: .

CDR3 protein: CASSGTRLAGGSYEQYF
CDR3 DNA: TGTGCCAGCAGTGGGACCAGACTAGCGGGAGGGTCATACGAGCAGTACTTC
clone size: .
V gene: TRBV2
J gene: TRBJ2-7
D gene: TRBD2

CDR3 protein: CASSLAGGSPLHF
CDR3 DNA: TGTGCCAGCAGCTTAGCGGGCGGCTCACCCCTCCACTTT
clone size: .
V gene: TRBV7-3
J gene: TRBJ1-6
D gene: .

CDR3 protein: CASSWERDPYNEQFF
CDR3 DNA: TGTGCCAGCTCTTGGGAGAGGGATCCCTACAATGAGCAGTTCTTC
clone size: few
V gene: TRBV11-2
J gene: TRBJ2-1
D gene: .

CDR3 protein: CSVVRGPYEQYF
CDR3 DNA: TGCAGCGTTGTGCGGGGGCCCTACGAGCAGTACTTC
clone size: .
V gene: TRBV29-1
J gene: TRBJ2-7
D gene: .

CDR3 protein: CAITAGGIDEQYF
CDR3 DNA: TGTGCCATCACCGCAGGGGGGATAGACGAGCAGTACTTC
clone size: .
V gene: TRBV10-3
J gene: TRBJ2-7
D gene: .

CDR3 protein: CASYPRTGSTDTQYF
CDR3 DNA: TGTGCCAGCTATCCCAGGACAGGGAGCACAGATACGCAGTATTTT
clone size: .
V gene: TRBV6-6
J gene: TRBJ2-3
D gene: TRBD1

CDR3 protein: CASSQRGQVAGDTEAFF
CDR3 DNA: TGCGCCAGCAGCCAACGGGGACAGGTTGCGGGGGACACTGAAGCTTTCTTT
clone size: few
V gene: TRBV4-1
J gene: TRBJ1-1
D gene: TRBD1

CDR3 protein: CASSSWDSGNTIYF
CDR3 DNA: TGTGCCAGCAGCTCCTGGGACAGTGGAAACACCATATATTTT
clone size: .
V gene: TRBV9
J gene: TRBJ1-3
D gene: TRBD1

CDR3 protein: CASSYSGQGNSPLHF
CDR3 DNA: TGTGCCAGCAGTTACTCGGGTCAGGGTAATTCACCCCTCCACTTT
clone size: .
V gene: TRBV6-5
J gene: TRBJ1-6
D gene: .

CDR3 protein: CASSPYSNQPQHF
CDR3 DNA: TGTGCCAGTAGCCCGTATAGCAATCAGCCCCAGCATTTT
clone size: .
V gene: TRBV19
J gene: TRBJ1-5
D gene: .

CDR3 protein: CASSFGQPPTYEQYF
CDR3 DNA: TGTGCCAGCAGCTTTGGACAGCCCCCTACCTACGAGCAGTACTTC
clone size: .
V gene: TRBV7-2
J gene: TRBJ2-7
D gene: .

CDR3 protein: CASSLAVDNSPLHF
CDR3 DNA: TGTGCCAGCAGCTTGGCAGTGGATAATTCACCCCTCCACTTT
clone size: .
V gene: TRBV5-3
J gene: TRBJ1-6
D gene: .

CDR3 protein: CASSPSGTGHYEQYF
CDR3 DNA: TGTGCCAGCTCACCCTCCGGGACAGGACACTACGAGCAGTACTTC
clone size: .
V gene: TRBV18
J gene: TRBJ2-7
D gene: TRBD1

CDR3 protein: CASSFTQGGYYNEQFF
CDR3 DNA: TGTGCCAGCAGCTTCACACAGGGGGGCTACTACAATGAGCAGTTCTTC
clone size: .
V gene: TRBV5-6
J gene: TRBJ2-1
D gene: TRBD1

CDR3 protein: CAWSRDRGIDGYTF
CDR3 DNA: TGTGCCTGGAGCCGGGACAGGGGGATTGATGGCTACACCTTC
clone size: .
V gene: TRBV30
J gene: TRBJ1-2
D gene: TRBD1

CDR3 protein: CASSLARDYTSWELFF
CDR3 DNA: TGTGCCAGCAGCTTAGCCCGGGACTATACCTCCTGGGAGCTGTTTTTT
clone size: .
V gene: TRBV7-9
J gene: TRBJ2-2
D gene: TRBD2

CDR3 protein: CASSPLGFTDTQYF
CDR3 DNA: TGTGCCAGCAGCCCACTAGGCTTCACAGATACGCAGTATTTT
clone size: .
V gene: TRBV7-3
J gene: TRBJ2-3
D gene: .